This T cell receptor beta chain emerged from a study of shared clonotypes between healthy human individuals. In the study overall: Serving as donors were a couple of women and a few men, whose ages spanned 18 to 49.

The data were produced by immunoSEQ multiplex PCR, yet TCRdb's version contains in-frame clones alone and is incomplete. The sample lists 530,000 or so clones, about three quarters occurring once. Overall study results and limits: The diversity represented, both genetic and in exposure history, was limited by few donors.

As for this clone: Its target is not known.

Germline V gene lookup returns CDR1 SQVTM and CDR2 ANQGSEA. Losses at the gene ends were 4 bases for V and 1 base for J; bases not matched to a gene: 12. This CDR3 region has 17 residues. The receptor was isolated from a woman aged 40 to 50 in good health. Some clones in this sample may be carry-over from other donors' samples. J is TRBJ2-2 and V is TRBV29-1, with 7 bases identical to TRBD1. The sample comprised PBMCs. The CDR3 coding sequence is TGCAGCGTTGTAGGGACAGCCGATATCATGAACACCGGGGAGCTGTTTTTT. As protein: CSVVGTADIMNTGELFF.